The clone carrying this TCR beta chain was counted between two and nine times. Its target is unknown. This sample is drawn from a study of T-cell reconstitution after alpha-beta-depleted transplantation in children. Overall study findings and caveats: After transplant, at about two months, alpha-beta T cells were reportedly derived from several hundred expanded graft clones. Newly generated T cells supplied most T-cell counts and diversity one year post-transplant. Day-60 TCRbeta diversity that was high in some patients was derived from surviving recipient T cells and thymic progenitors.

A library of TCRbeta sequences, prepared with unique molecular identifiers, was generated. Each CDR3 protein gets one entry after TCRdb re-called the PCR reads with MiXCR. The sample consists of about 980,000 distinct CDR3 sequences, about 29% of them appearing once. The CDR3 is 16 residues long. V was clipped by 3 bases and J by 4 bases; unmatched bases: 9. The germline gives CDR1 SGHTA, CDR2 FQGNSA. The source of this sequence is a boy less than two years old who had a stem cell transplant for SCID, so the T cells may come from the graft donor. The rearrangement uses TRBV7-2 and TRBJ2-3; 8 bases map to TRBD2. This material consisted of PBMCs, mostly from graft donor cells, taken 360 days after TCRalphabeta/CD19-depleted stem cell transplant. CDR3 DNA: TGTGCCAGCAGCTTGACGGGCGGGGGGTCCGCAGATACGCAGTATTTT. It encodes CASSLTGGGSADTQYF.